These 21 T cell receptor beta chains originate from one sample sequenced in a study of blood T cell repertoires in COVID-19. Method: immunoSEQ multiplex PCR; TCRdb's copy keeps in-frame clones and lacks some. The sample consists of around 60,000 clones, just under 75% of them appearing once. What was sequenced was peripheral blood. Every receptor here comes from a woman aged 70-85 years with COVID-19, enrolled during active disease.

In its sample, this clone was seen once. This chain joins TRBV7-2 and TRBJ2-5, with TRBD2 identical over 14 bases. The CDR3 loop spans 15 amino acids. The trim removed 5 bases at V and 5 bases at J, leaving 4 bases unmatched. Germline CDR1 and CDR2: SGHTA and FQGNSA. The CDR3 DNA reads TGTGCCAGCAGCCCCGGGACTAGCGGGAGTGAGACCCAGTACTTC. This encodes CASSPGTSGSETQYF.

The CDR3 sequence is CASSETSGDHEQYF. The CDR3 region has the DNA TGTGCCAGCAGTGAAACTAGCGGGGATCACGAGCAGTACTTC. The chain carries TRBV6-1 and TRBJ2-7; TRBD2 agrees at 10 bases. Trimming cost V 2 bases and J 5 bases; bases outside gene matches: 3. CDR3 size: 14 residues. CDR1 is MNHNS, CDR2 SASEGT, per germline.

The gene calls are TRBV2 and TRBJ2-7; TRBD2 matches 7 bases. This CDR3 has 13 residues. The germline CDR1 and CDR2 sequences are SNHLY and FYNNEI. J lost 2 bases, V lost 6 bases, and 4 bases had no gene match. For the CDR3, the DNA is TGTGCCAGCAGGGGGACTATGACCTACGAGCAGTACTTC. Translated, it gives CASRGTMTYEQYF.

This clone was observed a few times. This chain uses TRBV19 with TRBJ1-5, with D unresolved. Germline V gene data show CDR1 as LNHDA and CDR2 as SQIVND (reference sequence). This CDR3 region has 14 residues. Trimming cost V 2 bases and J 4 bases, with 9 bases left between them. The CDR3 DNA is TGTGCCAGTAGTATACGCGGCAATAATCAGCCCCAGCATTTT. The encoded protein is CASSIRGNNQPQHF.

The J gene is TRBJ2-2, the V gene TRBV5-4; D is possibly TRBD1 (5 bases). The CDR3 consists of 19 residues. Trimming left V 4 bases short and J 0 bases short, with 22 bases between. Germline loops: CDR1 SGHNT, CDR2 YYREEE (reference sequence). CDR3 sequence: CASSALGRNIYSNTGELFF. In DNA, the CDR3 is TGTGCCAGCAGCGCCCTGGGGCGGAATATATATTCGAACACCGGGGAGCTGTTTTTT. Using reference TRBV5-4 and TRBJ2-2 for the parts outside the CDR3, the full variable domain is ETGVTQSPTHLIKTRGQQVTLRCSSQSGHNTVSWYQQALGQGPQFIFQYYREEENGRGNFPPRFSGLQFPNYSSELNVNALELDDSALYLCASSALGRNIYSNTGELFFGEGSRLTVL.

The gene calls are TRBV1 and TRBJ1-6; the DNA was not compared with TRBD1, the D call given in the table. TRBV1 corresponds to a pseudogene. This CDR3 is 15 amino acids long. This chain's CDR3 is CTSSQDRQNNSPLHF. CDR3 sequence (DNA): TGCACCAGCAGCCAAGATAGACAGAATAATTCACCCCTCCACTTT.

This clone was detected only once. V usage is TRBV12-3 or TRBV12-4 and J usage is TRBJ1-5; possible D gene TRBD1, 5 bases. This CDR3 is 13 amino acids long. With 1 base removed from V and 9 bases from J, the gap between germline ends came to 10 bases. Written as DNA, the CDR3 is TGTGCCAGCAGTTTAGGGGTTCAGGGGCCCCAGCATTTT. Encoded protein: CASSLGVQGPQHF.

The chain couples TRBV29-1 to TRBJ2-7; TRBD1 matches at 9 bases. The CDR3 loop spans 15 amino acids. Trimming cost V 2 bases and J 1 base; bases outside gene matches: 6. From germline, CDR1 is SQVTM and CDR2 ANQGSEA. The CDR3 bases are TGCAGCGTTGAATTCCAGGGACAGGGATCCTACGAGCAGTACTTC. It codes for CSVEFQGQGSYEQYF.

The CDR3 bases are TGTGCCAGCAGTTTGACAGGGTTTGGCTACACCTTC. As protein: CASSLTGFGYTF. The chain links TRBV12-3 or TRBV12-4 to TRBJ1-2, with TRBD1 matching 7 bases. The CDR3 is made up of 12 amino acids. Trimming at V came to 3 bases and at J to 7 bases, leaving 2 bases not matched to a gene.

V gene TRBV6-4 combines with J gene TRBJ2-3; TRBD2 matches 15 bases. This CDR3 contains 15 residues. CDR1 is MRHNA and CDR2 is SNTAGT in the germline V gene. V was pared by 6 bases and J by 4 bases, with 2 bases of the junction left unmatched. CDR3 in amino acids: CASSGLAGGPDTQYF. The CDR3 DNA reads as TGTGCCAGCAGCGGACTAGCGGGAGGGCCAGATACGCAGTATTTT.

This clone was seen just once. The chain recombines TRBV21-1 with TRBJ2-7; TRBD2, as called in the table, went unchecked against the DNA. TRBV21-1 is shown as a pseudogene. The CDR3 covers 22 residues. The CDR3 DNA is TGTGCCAGCAGCAGAGAAAAGCCCCCCGGCGGAAGTAAAGCGCCCGAGCGACACGAGCAGTACGTC. It codes for CASSREKPPGGSKAPERHEQYV.

This clone is categorized as medium-sized. The chain carries TRBV7-2 and TRBJ1-5; no clear D gene. Germline values: CDR1 SGHTA, CDR2 FQGNSA. The V end lost 1 base, the J end lost 6 bases, and 16 bases lay between the germline ends. This CDR3 comprises 16 residues. CDR3 region: CASSLVSTGRSQPQHF. In nucleotides, the CDR3 is TGTGCCAGCAGCTTAGTGTCAACGGGAAGGAGTCAGCCCCAGCATTTT.

The V and J genes are TRBV6-5 and TRBJ2-2; D is undetermined. There are 11 residues in the CDR3. The V gene's germline CDR1 is MNHEY and CDR2 SVGAGI. V lost 6 bases to trimming and J lost 5 bases, with 4 bases between them. CDR3 residues: CASRRTGELFF. The DNA of the CDR3 is TGTGCCAGCAGGAGGACCGGGGAGCTGTTTTTT.

The chain couples TRBV12-3 or TRBV12-4 to TRBJ2-7; possible D gene TRBD2, 5 bases. Trimming left V 6 bases short and J 6 bases short, with 9 bases between. This CDR3 region has 11 residues. CDR3 DNA: TGTGCCAGCAGCCGAGGGTCCGAGCAGTACGTC. Its protein product is CASSRGSEQYV.

The chain has TRBV19 and TRBJ1-5; TRBD1 agrees at 7 bases. This CDR3 region has 16 residues. Germline V gene sequence: CDR1 LNHDA, CDR2 SQIVND (reference sequence). After removal of 3 bases from V and 9 bases from J, the junction contained 14 bases not matched to a gene. CDR3 region: CASSIEGALPRWPQHF. CDR3 bases: TGTGCCAGTAGTATCGAGGGGGCCCTACCGCGGTGGCCCCAGCATTTT.

V and J are TRBV18 and TRBJ2-1; TRBD2 might be the D (6 bases). The CDR3 has 17 residues. Germline-derived CDR1 and CDR2 are KGHSH and LQKENI. V dropped 0 bases and J dropped 3 bases, with 15 bases sitting between them. CDR3 DNA sequence: TGTGCCAGCTCACCACCCCCCGCGGGAAGCATCTACAATGAGCAGTTCTTC. Protein sequence: CASSPPPAGSIYNEQFF.

This rearrangement joins TRBV7-2 to TRBJ2-3; no reliable D call. Germline CDR1 reads SGHTA; CDR2 reads FQGNSA. V was cut by 2 bases and J by 0 bases, with 6 bases left in between. The CDR3 length is 14 residues. In DNA, the CDR3 is TGTGCCAGCAGCTTACTCAGTAGCACAGATACGCAGTATTTT. Translation: CASSLLSSTDTQYF. The full variable domain, its missing parts supplied by reference TRBV7-2 and TRBJ2-3, is GAGVSQSPSNKVTEKGKDVELRCDPISGHTALYWYRQSLGQGLEFLIYFQGNSAPDKSGLPSDRFSAERTGGSVSTLTIQRTQQEDSAVYLCASSLLSSTDTQYFGPGTRLTVL.

In its sample, this clone is medium-sized (0.01 to 0.1%). The sample holds other DNA sequences that translate to the same CDR3. The chain employs TRBV19 and TRBJ1-5; D ambiguous. Trimming took off 6 bases at V and 4 bases at J, with 7 bases between the two ends. The CDR3 contains 12 residues. Germline CDR1 LNHDA, CDR2 SQIVND (reference sequence). CDR3 bases: TGTGCCAGTAGGGGAGGGAATCAGCCCCAGCATTTT. Protein: CASRGGNQPQHF.

This chain connects TRBV29-1 to TRBJ1-2; no clear D gene. CDR3 size: 12 residues. Trimming shortened V by 3 bases and J by 6 bases, and 11 bases separated the two germline ends. Germline V gene data show CDR1 as SQVTM and CDR2 as ANQGSEA. CDR3 region: CSVEGQVNGYTF. The CDR3 DNA is TGCAGCGTTGAGGGCCAAGTGAATGGCTACACCTTC.

V gene TRBV3-1 (or the pseudogene TRBV3-2) combines with J gene TRBJ2-7; 7 nucleotides align to TRBD2. V was clipped by 4 bases and J by 1 base; unmatched bases: 7. Germline CDR1 is LGHDT and CDR2 is YNNKEL (reference sequence). The length of the CDR3 is 15 residues. In DNA, the CDR3 is TGTGCCAGCAGCCCCCCGGGGGGACTGTCCTACGAGCAGTACTTC. Its protein product is CASSPPGGLSYEQYF.

This clone was recorded once. The chain is built from TRBV19 and TRBJ1-4; 8 bases fit TRBD1. J was trimmed by 4 bases and V by 6 bases; bases with no gene match: 7. The CDR3 consists of 15 residues. CDR1 and CDR2 from the germline V gene are LNHDA and SQIVND (reference sequence). The CDR3 loop is CASRTGQGYNEKLFF. The CDR3 DNA follows: TGTGCCAGTAGGACCGGACAGGGCTATAATGAAAAACTGTTTTTT.